One and the same sample provided the 13 T cell receptor beta chains below, sequenced in a study of T cells in Graves' hyperthyroidism and ophthalmopathy. Amplified TCR beta CDR3 regions derived from RNA transcripts. Carried out on the TCR CDR3, a first-round RT-PCR used the HTBI primer set. From the multiplex PCR reads, TCRdb called clonotypes with MiXCR, one entry per CDR3 protein. The sample consists of about 410,000 distinct CDR3 sequences, under 15% of them appearing once. Input material: blood. Receptor source: a man aged 18-30 years with Graves' ophthalmopathy.

This clonotype was picked up many times. This chain's CDR3 is CASSLVGRGDEQYF. CDR3 DNA: TGTGCCAGCAGCTTGGTGGGCAGGGGGGACGAGCAGTACTTC. V gene TRBV5-6 combines with J gene TRBJ2-7, with TRBD1 as a possible D gene (7 bases). CDR3 length: 14 amino acids. Between the trimmed V and J ends, which lost 0 bases and 5 bases, there was a span of 12 bases. Germline-derived CDR1 and CDR2 are SGHDT and YYEEEE.

V is TRBV5-4 and J is TRBJ1-5; TRBD1 aligns across 8 bases. The V gene end was trimmed by 4 bases and the J gene end by 6 bases; junction bases not matched to a gene: 6. This CDR3 is 14 amino acids long. Germline-derived CDR1 and CDR2 are SGHNT and YYREEE (reference sequence). The CDR3 loop is CASSVDRASQPQHF. The CDR3, as DNA: TGTGCCAGCAGCGTGGACAGGGCAAGTCAGCCCCAGCATTTT.

This clonotype came up many times. The V call is TRBV15, the J call TRBJ2-3; D uncertain. Trimming removed 1 base at V and 0 bases at J, with 8 bases between. Germline V lookup: CDR1 LNHNV, CDR2 YYDKDF (reference sequence). The CDR3 has 15 amino acids. In nucleotides, the CDR3 is TGTGCCACCAGCAGAGTGGAAGAAAGCACAGATACGCAGTATTTT. It translates to CATSRVEESTDTQYF.

This chain connects TRBV2 to TRBJ2-5; 10 bases are a match to TRBD2. V lost 6 bases, J lost 2 bases, and 3 bases stayed unmatched. CDR3 length: 14 residues. CDR1 SNHLY and CDR2 FYNNEI come from the germline V gene. DNA for the CDR3: TGTGCCAGCAGGATACTAGCGGGGCAAGAGACCCAGTACTTC. It is translated as CASRILAGQETQYF.

This clonotype has ten or more counts. This sequence joins TRBV5-5 and TRBJ1-5; 12 nucleotides match TRBD1. CDR1 and CDR2 (germline): SGHKS, YYEKEE (reference sequence). V lost 3 bases, J lost 2 bases, and 12 bases stayed unmatched. The CDR3 covers 19 residues. CDR3 protein: CASSWMPGQGALGNQPQHF. CDR3 bases: TGTGCCAGCAGCTGGATGCCGGGACAGGGGGCTTTGGGCAATCAGCCCCAGCATTTT. Complete variable domain (other parts from reference TRBV5-5 and TRBJ1-5): DAGVTQSPTHLIKTRGQQVTLRCSPISGHKSVSWYQQVLGQGPQFIFQYYEKEERGRGNFPDRFSARQFPNYSSELNVNALLLGDSALYLCASSWMPGQGALGNQPQHFGDGTRLSIL.

This clonotype was counted many times. The V and J genes are TRBV7-9 and TRBJ2-5, with no clear D. Germline V gene sequence: CDR1 SEHNR, CDR2 FQNEAQ (reference sequence). This CDR3 is built from 12 residues. V shed 8 bases and J shed 5 bases, with 12 bases lying between them. CDR3 sequence reads: CASRLGFETQYF. The CDR3 nucleotides are TGTGCCAGCCGGTTGGGGTTTGAGACCCAGTACTTC.

In its sample, this clonotype was seen many times. CDR3 in amino acids: CASSLGSLAGSTDTQYF. The CDR3, as DNA: TGTGCCAGCAGCCTGGGATCCCTCGCGGGGAGCACAGATACGCAGTATTTT. The gene calls are TRBV7-9 and TRBJ2-3, with D tentatively TRBD2 (6 bases). This CDR3 is 17 amino acids long. The ends were cut back, 5 bases at V and 0 bases at J, with 18 bases in the middle. Germline V lookup: CDR1 SEHNR, CDR2 FQNEAQ (reference sequence).

This clonotype appeared many times. The rearrangement uses TRBV2 and TRBJ1-5; unclear D gene. CDR3 length: 13 amino acids. CDR1 and CDR2 (germline): SNHLY, FYNNEI. V was trimmed by 2 bases and J by 7 bases, leaving 9 bases between them. The CDR3 DNA sequence: TGTGCCAGCAGTGAACAGGATGGACAGCCCCAGCATTTT. Encoded protein: CASSEQDGQPQHF.

This clonotype occurred many times. V is TRBV5-1 and J is TRBJ2-1; TRBD1 is a possible D gene (6 bases). V was cut by 0 bases and J by 5 bases, with 9 bases left in between. This CDR3 is 14 amino acids long. Looked up from germline, CDR1 is SGHRS and CDR2 is YFSETQ. CDR3 region: CASSLGTADNEQFF. DNA of the CDR3: TGCGCCAGCAGCTTGGGGACAGCCGACAATGAGCAGTTCTTC. Filled out from reference TRBV5-1 and TRBJ2-1, the complete variable domain reads KAGVTQTPRYLIKTRGQQVTLSCSPISGHRSVSWYQQTPGQGLQFLFEYFSETQRNKGNFPGRFSGRQFSNSRSEMNVSTLELGDSALYLCASSLGTADNEQFFGPGTRLTVL.

This clonotype was counted many times. The J gene is TRBJ1-1, the V gene TRBV15, with D tentatively TRBD1 (5 bases). V was clipped by 1 base and J by 4 bases, with 10 bases between them. From germline, CDR1 is LNHNV and CDR2 YYDKDF (reference sequence). This CDR3 comprises 14 residues. The CDR3 region is CATSRGGVSTEAFF. The CDR3 DNA is TGTGCCACCAGCAGAGGGGGGGTAAGCACTGAAGCTTTCTTT. The variable domain in full, with the rest retrieved from reference TRBV15 and TRBJ1-1, is DAMVIQNPRYQVTQFGKPVTLSCSQTLNHNVMYWYQQKSSQAPKLLFHYYDKDFNNEADTPDNFQSRRPNTSFCFLDIRSPGLGDTAMYLCATSRGGVSTEAFFGQGTRLTVV.

This clonotype was observed a handful of times. The V gene is TRBV5-1, the J gene TRBJ1-4; 9 nucleotides agree with TRBD1. Looked up from germline, CDR1 is SGHRS and CDR2 is YFSETQ. The CDR3 is 15 amino acids. With 4 bases clipped from V and 8 bases from J, the junction kept 9 bases outside the gene matches. This CDR3 is CASSQGTGIGEKLFF. Written as DNA, the CDR3 is TGCGCCAGCAGCCAAGGGACAGGGATTGGAGAAAAACTGTTTTTT. The variable domain in full, completed from reference TRBV5-1 and TRBJ1-4, reads KAGVTQTPRYLIKTRGQQVTLSCSPISGHRSVSWYQQTPGQGLQFLFEYFSETQRNKGNFPGRFSGRQFSNSRSEMNVSTLELGDSALYLCASSQGTGIGEKLFFGSGTQLSVL.

This clonotype was recorded at least ten times. The V gene is TRBV5-5, the J gene TRBJ1-1; TRBD1 might be the D (6 bases). The ends were cut back, 1 base at V and 5 bases at J, with 18 bases in the middle. Germline CDR1 and CDR2: SGHKS and YYEKEE (reference sequence). The CDR3 has 16 residues. The CDR3 nucleotides read TGTGCCAGCAGCTTGAGTGGCAGGGGAGCAGGGACTGAAGCTTTCTTT. Translating it yields CASSLSGRGAGTEAFF. Combining the CDR3 with reference TRBV5-5 and TRBJ1-1 gives the whole variable domain DAGVTQSPTHLIKTRGQQVTLRCSPISGHKSVSWYQQVLGQGPQFIFQYYEKEERGRGNFPDRFSARQFPNYSSELNVNALLLGDSALYLCASSLSGRGAGTEAFFGQGTRLTVV.

This clonotype occurred a few times. The CDR3 DNA reads TGTGCCAGCAGGGTACAGGGTGACTATGGCTACACCTTC. Its protein product is CASRVQGDYGYTF. The V gene is TRBV2, the J gene TRBJ1-2; possibly TRBD1 for D (6 bases). The V end was cut by 6 bases, the J end by 3 bases, with 11 bases between. The CDR3 is 13 amino acids. Per the germline V gene, CDR1 is SNHLY and CDR2 is FYNNEI.